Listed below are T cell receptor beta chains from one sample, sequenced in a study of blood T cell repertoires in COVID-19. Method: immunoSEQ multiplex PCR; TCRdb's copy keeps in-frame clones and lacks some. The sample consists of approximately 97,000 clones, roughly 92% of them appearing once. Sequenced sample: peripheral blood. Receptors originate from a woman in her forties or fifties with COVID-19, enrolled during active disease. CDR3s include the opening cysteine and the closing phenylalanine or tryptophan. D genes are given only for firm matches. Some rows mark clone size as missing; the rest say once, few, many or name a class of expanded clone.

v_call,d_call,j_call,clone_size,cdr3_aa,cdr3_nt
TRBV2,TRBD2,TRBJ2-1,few,CASSDGLAGPNEQFF,TGTGCCAGCAGTGATGGGCTAGCGGGCCCCAATGAGCAGTTCTTC
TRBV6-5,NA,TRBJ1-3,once,CASISSTGNTIYF,TGTGCCAGCATTAGCAGTACTGGAAACACCATATATTTT
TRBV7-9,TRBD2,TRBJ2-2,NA,CASSLRLAGAPAGELFF,TGTGCCAGCAGCTTAAGACTAGCGGGGGCGCCGGCCGGGGAGCTGTTTTTT
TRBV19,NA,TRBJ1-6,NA,CASSATVPNSPLHF,TGTGCCAGTAGTGCGACAGTACCTAATTCACCCCTCCACTTT
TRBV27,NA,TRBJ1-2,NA,CASSPQRGLGGYTF,TGTGCCAGCAGTCCCCAACGGGGACTTGGTGGCTACACCTTC
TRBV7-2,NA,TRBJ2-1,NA,CASSSDREGEQFF,TGTGCCAGCAGCTCGGACAGGGAGGGTGAGCAGTTCTTC
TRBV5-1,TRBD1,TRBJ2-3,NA,CASTGDRGTDTQYF,TGCGCCAGTACAGGGGATCGGGGCACAGATACGCAGTATTTT
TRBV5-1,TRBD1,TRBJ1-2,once,CASSLGQGVGGYTF,TGCGCCAGCAGCTTGGGACAGGGGGTAGGAGGCTACACCTTC
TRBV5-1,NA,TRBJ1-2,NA,CASSEDSLGRGYTF,TGCGCCAGCAGCGAAGACAGCCTCGGCCGGGGCTACACCTTC
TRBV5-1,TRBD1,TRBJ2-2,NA,CASSFQDRGFRELFF,TGCGCCAGCAGCTTCCAGGACAGGGGGTTCCGGGAGCTGTTTTTT
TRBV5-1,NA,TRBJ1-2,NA,CASSLVGEYGYTF,TGCGCCAGCAGCTTGGTAGGGGAATATGGCTACACCTTC
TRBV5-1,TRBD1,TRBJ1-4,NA,CASSPRSDGQVLFF,TGCGCCAGCAGCCCACGTTCAGACGGACAGGTACTGTTTTTT
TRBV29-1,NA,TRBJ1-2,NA,CSVSGTNYGYTF,TGCAGCGTTTCCGGGACTAACTATGGCTACACCTTC
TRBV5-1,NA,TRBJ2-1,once,CASSLGGHNEQFF,TGCGCCAGCAGCTTGGGGGGGCACAATGAGCAGTTCTTC
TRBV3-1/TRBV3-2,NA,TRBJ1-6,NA,CASSLSGQSNSPLHF,TGTGCCAGCAGCCTGTCCGGACAGTCAAATTCACCCCTCCACTTT
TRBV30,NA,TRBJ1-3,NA,CAWKTGTGGNTIYF,TGTGCCTGGAAAACAGGGACGGGCGGAAACACCATATATTTT
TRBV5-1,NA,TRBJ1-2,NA,CASSLDGRGPGYTF,TGCGCCAGCAGCTTGGACGGCAGGGGTCCTGGCTACACCTTC
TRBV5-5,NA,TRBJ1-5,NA,CASSSFGVQPQHF,TGTGCCAGCAGCTCATTCGGGGTTCAGCCCCAGCATTTT
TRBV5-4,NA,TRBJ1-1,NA,CASSFRAVTEAFF,TGTGCCAGCAGCTTCCGCGCGGTGACTGAAGCTTTCTTT
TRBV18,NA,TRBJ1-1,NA,CASSPGRGEAFF,TGTGCCAGCTCACCGGGGCGCGGAGAAGCTTTCTTT
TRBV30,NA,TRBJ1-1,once,CAWSVGPNTEAFF,TGTGCCTGGAGTGTTGGCCCTAACACTGAAGCTTTCTTT
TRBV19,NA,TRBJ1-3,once,CASQLRGWSGNTIYF,TGTGCCAGTCAACTAAGGGGGTGGTCTGGAAACACCATATATTTT
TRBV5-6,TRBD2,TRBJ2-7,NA,CASSSDLAGGLYEQYF,TGTGCCAGCAGCTCCGACCTAGCGGGGGGATTGTACGAGCAGTACTTC
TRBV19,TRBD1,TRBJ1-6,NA,CASRTGPNSPLHF,TGTGCCAGTCGGACAGGGCCGAATTCACCCCTCCACTTT
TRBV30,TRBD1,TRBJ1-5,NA,CAWSPTGGHQPQHF,TGTGCCTGGAGCCCGACAGGGGGGCACCAGCCCCAGCATTTT
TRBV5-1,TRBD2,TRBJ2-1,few,CASSLAAGGGNEQFF,TGCGCCAGCAGCTTGGCCGCGGGGGGAGGCAATGAGCAGTTCTTC
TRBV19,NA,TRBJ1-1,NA,CASSRQGRGMNTEAFF,TGTGCCAGTAGTCGGCAGGGGCGGGGGATGAACACTGAAGCTTTCTTT
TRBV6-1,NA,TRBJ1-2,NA,CASSEGAGYGYTF,TGTGCCAGCAGTGAGGGGGCCGGCTATGGCTACACCTTC
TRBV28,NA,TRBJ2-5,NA,CASRVRTIAAQYF,TGTGCCAGCAGGGTTCGTACTATCGCGGCCCAGTACTTC
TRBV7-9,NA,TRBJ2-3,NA,CASSSLTNQGPDTQYF,TGTGCCAGCAGCTCTCTGACAAATCAGGGCCCAGATACGCAGTATTTT
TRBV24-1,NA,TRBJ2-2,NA,CATSDYGGELFF,TGTGCCACCAGTGATTACGGCGGGGAGCTGTTTTTT
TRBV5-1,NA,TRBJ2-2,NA,CASSLGGGELFF,TGCGCCAGCAGCTTGGGAGGCGGGGAGCTGTTTTTT
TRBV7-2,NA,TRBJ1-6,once,CASSLDSYSNSPLHF,TGTGCCAGCAGCCTGGACAGCTACTCGAATTCACCCCTCCACTTT
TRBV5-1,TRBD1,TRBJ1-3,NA,CASSWGQGNTIYF,TGCGCCAGCAGCTGGGGACAGGGAAACACCATATATTTT
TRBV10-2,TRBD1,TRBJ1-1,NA,CASADRDIGNTEAFF,TGCGCCAGCGCTGACAGGGACATAGGGAACACTGAAGCTTTCTTT
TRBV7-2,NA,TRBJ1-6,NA,CASSSFHGRNSPLHF,TGTGCCAGCAGCTCATTCCATGGGAGGAATTCACCCCTCCACTTT
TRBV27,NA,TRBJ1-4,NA,CASSSRQDGFEKLFF,TGTGCCAGCAGTTCCAGACAGGACGGGTTTGAAAAACTGTTTTTT
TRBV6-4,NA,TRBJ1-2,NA,CTYARTPYYGYTF,TGTACCTACGCTAGGACACCTTACTATGGCTACACCTTC
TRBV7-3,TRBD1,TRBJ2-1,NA,CASSQDRGGYNEQFF,TGTGCCAGCAGCCAAGACAGGGGTGGTTACAATGAGCAGTTCTTC
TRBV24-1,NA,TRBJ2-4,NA,CATSNRVRNIQYF,TGTGCCACCAGTAACAGGGTGAGAAACATTCAGTACTTC
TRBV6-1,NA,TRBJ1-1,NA,CASSESGDGTEAFF,TGTGCCAGCAGTGAAAGCGGGGACGGCACTGAAGCTTTCTTT
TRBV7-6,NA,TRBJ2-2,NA,CASSLPIPGEKNTGELFF,TGTGCCAGCAGCCTGCCGATTCCGGGGGAAAAGAACACCGGGGAGCTGTTTTTT
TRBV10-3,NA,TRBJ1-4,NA,CAISPNGIEKLFF,TGTGCCATCAGTCCGAACGGGATTGAAAAACTGTTTTTT
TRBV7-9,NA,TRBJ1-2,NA,CASNSREGYGYTF,TGTGCCAGCAACTCCAGGGAGGGCTATGGCTACACCTTC